Listed below are T cell receptor beta chains from one sample, sequenced in a study of T-cell reconstitution after alpha-beta-depleted transplantation in children. MiXCR, applied by TCRdb to the PCR reads, yields one record per CDR3 protein. Among roughly 300,000 distinct CDR3 sequences listed, 9.9% were seen once. Here the sequenced sample was PBMCs from the stem cell graft donor, taken from the stem cell graft. The receptors shown here come from a human donor who donated a stem cell graft to a child with SCID. The CDR3 runs from the conserved cysteine through the conserved F or W. The order of the fields is D gene, V gene, clone size, J gene, CDR3 DNA, CDR3 protein. A D gene is named only where the DNA matches it firmly. Where a row states a size, it is once, few, many or the class of an expanded clone; other rows omit it.

d_call: -; v_call: TRBV5-6; clone_size: -; j_call: TRBJ2-7; cdr3_nt: TGTGCCAGCAGCCAACCCGGGACGCAACCTTACGAGCAGTACTTC; cdr3_aa: CASSQPGTQPYEQYF
d_call: TRBD1; v_call: TRBV11-2; clone_size: -; j_call: TRBJ2-1; cdr3_nt: TGTGCCAGCAGCTCCGTTAAAGGACAGGGTCCCAATGAGCAGTTCTTC; cdr3_aa: CASSSVKGQGPNEQFF
d_call: -; v_call: TRBV3-1; clone_size: many; j_call: TRBJ2-5; cdr3_nt: TGTGCCAGCAGCCAAGACAGTCTGGAGACCCAGTACTTC; cdr3_aa: CASSQDSLETQYF
d_call: -; v_call: TRBV23-1; clone_size: -; j_call: TRBJ2-7; cdr3_nt: TGCGCCAGCAGTCAATCGGTGACAGGAGAATCCTACGAGCAGTACTTC; cdr3_aa: CASSQSVTGESYEQYF
d_call: -; v_call: TRBV5-1; clone_size: many; j_call: TRBJ2-7; cdr3_nt: TGCGCCAGCAGTTCGGGGGCCGGGACACACTCCTACGAGCAGTACTTC; cdr3_aa: CASSSGAGTHSYEQYF
d_call: -; v_call: TRBV29-1; clone_size: few; j_call: TRBJ2-3; cdr3_nt: TGCAGCGTTGATCTCCGATCGCAGTATTTT; cdr3_aa: CSVDLRSQYF
d_call: -; v_call: TRBV13; clone_size: -; j_call: TRBJ2-7; cdr3_nt: TGTGCCAGCAGCTTAAAGGGCAGATACTACGAGCAGTACTTC; cdr3_aa: CASSLKGRYYEQYF
d_call: -; v_call: TRBV7-9; clone_size: -; j_call: TRBJ2-1; cdr3_nt: TGTGCCAGCAGCTTAGGGGGCAGTGGGGAGCAGTTCTTC; cdr3_aa: CASSLGGSGEQFF
d_call: -; v_call: TRBV5-1; clone_size: few; j_call: TRBJ2-7; cdr3_nt: TGCGCCAGCAGCCCAGGGGTATCGAATCACGAGCAGTACTTC; cdr3_aa: CASSPGVSNHEQYF
d_call: -; v_call: TRBV5-5; clone_size: -; j_call: TRBJ2-3; cdr3_nt: TGTGCCAGCAGCTTGGCAGGGAACACAGATACGCAGTATTTT; cdr3_aa: CASSLAGNTDTQYF
d_call: -; v_call: TRBV5-1; clone_size: -; j_call: TRBJ2-6; cdr3_nt: TGCGCCAGCAGCCTCGGGGTGGCTCCCGCCTCTGGGGCCAACGTCCTGACTTTC; cdr3_aa: CASSLGVAPASGANVLTF
d_call: TRBD1; v_call: TRBV19; clone_size: many; j_call: TRBJ2-2; cdr3_nt: TGTGCCAGTAAGGTTGAACAGGGGGGCACCGGGGAGCTGTTTTTT; cdr3_aa: CASKVEQGGTGELFF
d_call: -; v_call: TRBV7-9; clone_size: -; j_call: TRBJ2-3; cdr3_nt: TGTGCCAGCAGCTTAAGGGGGATTAACACAGATACGCAGTATTTT; cdr3_aa: CASSLRGINTDTQYF
d_call: -; v_call: TRBV2; clone_size: many; j_call: TRBJ1-6; cdr3_nt: TGTGCCAGCAGTGAAGGGGATACGCCCGGTTCACCCCTCCACTTT; cdr3_aa: CASSEGDTPGSPLHF
d_call: TRBD2; v_call: TRBV10-1; clone_size: -; j_call: TRBJ2-1; cdr3_nt: TGCGCCAGCAGTAGGACTAGCGGGGGGCGGCGCAATGAGCAGTTCTTC; cdr3_aa: CASSRTSGGRRNEQFF
d_call: -; v_call: TRBV11-2; clone_size: many; j_call: TRBJ2-5; cdr3_nt: TGTGCCAGCAGACCCGGGTCCACGGAGACCCAGTACTTC; cdr3_aa: CASRPGSTETQYF
d_call: TRBD2; v_call: TRBV6-2/TRBV6-3; clone_size: few; j_call: TRBJ2-3; cdr3_nt: TGTGCCAGCAGAACGGGGGGTTTTGGAGATACGCAGTATTTT; cdr3_aa: CASRTGGFGDTQYF
d_call: -; v_call: TRBV6-1; clone_size: -; j_call: TRBJ2-7; cdr3_nt: TGTGCCAGCAGACTGGACTCCTACGAGCAGTACTTC; cdr3_aa: CASRLDSYEQYF
d_call: TRBD1; v_call: TRBV12-3/TRBV12-4; clone_size: -; j_call: TRBJ1-5; cdr3_nt: TGTGCCAGCAGTTCGCGACAGGGTGGTCATCAGCCCCAGCATTTT; cdr3_aa: CASSSRQGGHQPQHF
d_call: -; v_call: TRBV12-3/TRBV12-4; clone_size: -; j_call: TRBJ2-2; cdr3_nt: TGTGCCAGCAGTTTAAACAGTCGGTTCGCCGGGGAGCTGTTTTTT; cdr3_aa: CASSLNSRFAGELFF
d_call: -; v_call: TRBV5-1; clone_size: many; j_call: TRBJ2-3; cdr3_nt: TGCGCCAGCGGAGGACTAGGGGGGGCGGATACGCAGTATTTT; cdr3_aa: CASGGLGGADTQYF
d_call: -; v_call: TRBV18; clone_size: few; j_call: TRBJ2-5; cdr3_nt: TGTGCCAGCTCACCTCAGGCGCAGTACCAAGAGACCCAGTACTTC; cdr3_aa: CASSPQAQYQETQYF